This T cell receptor (beta chain) comes out of a study of cytomegalovirus exposure and HLA in healthy donors. The wider study: Falling in the Caucasian-associated ancestry cluster were approximately 84% of under 500 genotyped donors. Study findings and constraints: The study designated around 150 TCR beta chains cytomegalovirus-associated. TCR beta V- and J-gene trimming, according to a later analysis, was linked to a missense DCLRE1C variant.

The germline V and J ends were trimmed by 2 bases and 4 bases, with 9 bases remaining between them. The CDR3 totals 13 residues. CDR1 and CDR2 (germline): SGHRS, YFSETQ. Primers for the PCR totalled 60 Vbeta and 13 Jbeta. Produced via immunoSEQ multiplex PCR; TCRdb's table is partial and in-frame only. The sample yields approximately 89,000 clones, around 77% seen once. Of note for this clone: The target antigen is unknown.

The receptor was derived from a man aged 25 to 45 in good health and CMV-seronegative. J is TRBJ2-5 and V is TRBV5-1; TRBD2 might be the D (6 bases). The specimen was PBMCs. The CDR3 DNA sequence: TGCGCCAGCAGCTTCGCCGGGGGAGAGACCCAGTACTTC. Its protein product is CASSFAGGETQYF.